Listed below are T cell receptor beta chains from one sample, sequenced in a study of PD-1 blockade in classical Hodgkin lymphoma. Libraries were prepared by immunoSEQ multiplex PCR; TCRdb keeps only in-frame clonotypes and omits some of them. The data show about 17,000 clones, around 72% seen once. This specimen was CD4+ T cells from blood, taken before the fourth cycle of nivolumab. Receptors originate from a human donor with classical Hodgkin lymphoma. The CDR3 runs from the conserved cysteine through the conserved F or W. A D gene is named only where the DNA matches it firmly. Not all rows give a size; the values are once, few, many and, for expanded clones, a class.

clone_size: few
j_call: TRBJ2-2
v_call: TRBV2
d_call: .
cdr3_nt: TGTGCCAGCAGTGAGTTGGGGGCAGGCACCGGGGAGCTGTTTTTT
cdr3_aa: CASSELGAGTGELFF

clone_size: .
j_call: TRBJ1-2
v_call: TRBV6-5
d_call: .
cdr3_nt: TGTGCCAGCCTAGGGCAGCGCGGCTACACCTTC
cdr3_aa: CASLGQRGYTF

clone_size: .
j_call: TRBJ1-4
v_call: TRBV18
d_call: .
cdr3_nt: TGTGCCAGCTCACCCTCGGGAGCAACTAATGAAAAACTGTTTTTT
cdr3_aa: CASSPSGATNEKLFF

clone_size: .
j_call: TRBJ2-5
v_call: TRBV5-5
d_call: .
cdr3_nt: TGTGCCAGCTGTTCGGGGCTCGGGGAGACCCAGTACTTC
cdr3_aa: CASCSGLGETQYF

clone_size: .
j_call: TRBJ1-5
v_call: TRBV4-3
d_call: .
cdr3_nt: TGCGCCAGCAGCCAAGGGAATCTACATAATCAGCCCCAGCATTTT
cdr3_aa: CASSQGNLHNQPQHF

clone_size: .
j_call: TRBJ1-1
v_call: TRBV11-1
d_call: .
cdr3_nt: TGTGCCAGCAGCTTAGCGGGGATCGGGACCACTGAAGCTTTCTTT
cdr3_aa: CASSLAGIGTTEAFF

clone_size: .
j_call: TRBJ2-2
v_call: TRBV28
d_call: .
cdr3_nt: TGTGCCAGCAGTCATGGAGGGGGTAGGACCGGGGAGCTGTTTTTT
cdr3_aa: CASSHGGGRTGELFF

clone_size: few
j_call: TRBJ1-1
v_call: TRBV6-5
d_call: TRBD1
cdr3_nt: TGTGCCAGCAGTTCTTCACAGGGGGGCTCCTCTGAAGCTTTCTTT
cdr3_aa: CASSSSQGGSSEAFF

clone_size: .
j_call: TRBJ2-3
v_call: TRBV29-1
d_call: TRBD2
cdr3_nt: TGCAGCGTTCGCTGGAAGCGGGAGCTTTCTGGAGATACGCAGTATTTT
cdr3_aa: CSVRWKRELSGDTQYF

clone_size: .
j_call: TRBJ2-2
v_call: TRBV25-1
d_call: TRBD2
cdr3_nt: TGTGCCAGCAGTGCCAGGACTAGCGCGTCCACCGGGGAGCTGTTTTTT
cdr3_aa: CASSARTSASTGELFF

clone_size: .
j_call: TRBJ1-1
v_call: TRBV9
d_call: .
cdr3_nt: TGTGCCAGCAGCACCGGGCCAGTCGGGACTGAAGCTTTCTTT
cdr3_aa: CASSTGPVGTEAFF

clone_size: once
j_call: TRBJ2-6
v_call: TRBV18
d_call: .
cdr3_nt: TGTGCCAGCTCCCCCCCAAGGGAGTCTGGGGCCAACGTCCTGACTTTC
cdr3_aa: CASSPPRESGANVLTF

clone_size: .
j_call: TRBJ2-7
v_call: TRBV27
d_call: TRBD2
cdr3_nt: TGTGCCAGCAGTTCCCGGAGACTAGCGGGAAGGTTACGGTCCTACGAGCAGTACTTC
cdr3_aa: CASSSRRLAGRLRSYEQYF

clone_size: .
j_call: TRBJ2-5
v_call: TRBV30
d_call: TRBD2
cdr3_nt: TGTGCCTGGAGTGCGACTAGCGGGAGAACGGGGCAGTACTTC
cdr3_aa: CAWSATSGRTGQYF

clone_size: .
j_call: TRBJ1-5
v_call: TRBV5-1
d_call: .
cdr3_nt: TGCGCCAGCAGCTTGGGGAGCAATCAGCCCCAGCATTTT
cdr3_aa: CASSLGSNQPQHF

clone_size: .
j_call: TRBJ2-5
v_call: TRBV19
d_call: TRBD2
cdr3_nt: TGTGCCAGTAGTATTGGTCTAGCGGGAAGGTCAGAGACCCAGTACTTC
cdr3_aa: CASSIGLAGRSETQYF

clone_size: .
j_call: TRBJ2-1
v_call: TRBV12-5
d_call: .
cdr3_nt: TGTGCTAGTGGTTTGTTAATTTTTAGGGCCTTCAATGAGCAGTTCTTC
cdr3_aa: CASGLLIFRAFNEQFF

clone_size: .
j_call: TRBJ1-3
v_call: TRBV6-6
d_call: TRBD1
cdr3_nt: TGTGCCAGCAGTTATGGGACAGGGGCTGGAAACACCATATATTTT
cdr3_aa: CASSYGTGAGNTIYF

clone_size: .
j_call: TRBJ2-5
v_call: TRBV2
d_call: TRBD2
cdr3_nt: TGTGCCAGCAGTCCGGGACTAGCGGGCGACCAAGAGACCCAGTACTTC
cdr3_aa: CASSPGLAGDQETQYF

clone_size: .
j_call: TRBJ1-5
v_call: TRBV6-1
d_call: .
cdr3_nt: TGTGCCAGCAGTGAGAGGACAGATAATCAGCCCCAGCATTTT
cdr3_aa: CASSERTDNQPQHF

clone_size: .
j_call: TRBJ2-6
v_call: TRBV27
d_call: .
cdr3_nt: TGTGCCAGCAGTTCGGGTCAGGCACGCTCTGGGGCCAACGTCCTGACTTTC
cdr3_aa: CASSSGQARSGANVLTF

clone_size: .
j_call: TRBJ2-5
v_call: TRBV19
d_call: .
cdr3_nt: TGTGCCAGTAGGCCCCTCAGACAAGAGACCCAGTACTTC
cdr3_aa: CASRPLRQETQYF

clone_size: .
j_call: TRBJ1-1
v_call: TRBV4-2
d_call: .
cdr3_nt: TGTGCCAGCAGCCAAGGGACACAGAACACTGAAGCTTTCTTT
cdr3_aa: CASSQGTQNTEAFF

clone_size: .
j_call: TRBJ1-3
v_call: TRBV5-1
d_call: .
cdr3_nt: TGCGCCAGCAGCTTGGATTTATTTGGGGGAAACACCATATATTTT
cdr3_aa: CASSLDLFGGNTIYF

clone_size: once
j_call: TRBJ1-5
v_call: TRBV2
d_call: TRBD1
cdr3_nt: TGTGCCAGCAGGGGGACAGGGATTGGGCCCCAGCATTTT
cdr3_aa: CASRGTGIGPQHF

clone_size: few
j_call: TRBJ2-5
v_call: TRBV9
d_call: .
cdr3_nt: TGTGCCAGCAGCGTTGGACCGGTCGTCCAAGAGACCCAGTACTTC
cdr3_aa: CASSVGPVVQETQYF

clone_size: .
j_call: TRBJ2-4
v_call: TRBV5-8
d_call: .
cdr3_nt: TGTGCCAGCAGATGGGAGAACATTCAGTACTTC
cdr3_aa: CASRWENIQYF

clone_size: .
j_call: TRBJ2-1
v_call: TRBV7-9
d_call: .
cdr3_nt: TGTGCCAGCAGCTTAAGGGTTAGTCGGGAGAGCAATGAGCAGTTCTTC
cdr3_aa: CASSLRVSRESNEQFF

clone_size: .
j_call: TRBJ1-5
v_call: TRBV9
d_call: .
cdr3_nt: TGTGCCAGCAGCGTAATGGAGAATCAGCCCCAGCATTTT
cdr3_aa: CASSVMENQPQHF

clone_size: .
j_call: TRBJ2-2
v_call: TRBV29-1
d_call: .
cdr3_nt: TGCAGCGTTTCTAGCGTCTACACCGGGGAGCTGTTTTTT
cdr3_aa: CSVSSVYTGELFF

clone_size: .
j_call: TRBJ2-1
v_call: TRBV5-1
d_call: TRBD2
cdr3_nt: TGCGCCAGCAGCCTAGGACTAGCGGGAGAGAATGAGCAGTTCTTC
cdr3_aa: CASSLGLAGENEQFF

clone_size: .
j_call: TRBJ2-3
v_call: TRBV5-4
d_call: .
cdr3_nt: TGTGCCAGCAGCTTGACGGACACAGATACGCAGTATTTT
cdr3_aa: CASSLTDTDTQYF